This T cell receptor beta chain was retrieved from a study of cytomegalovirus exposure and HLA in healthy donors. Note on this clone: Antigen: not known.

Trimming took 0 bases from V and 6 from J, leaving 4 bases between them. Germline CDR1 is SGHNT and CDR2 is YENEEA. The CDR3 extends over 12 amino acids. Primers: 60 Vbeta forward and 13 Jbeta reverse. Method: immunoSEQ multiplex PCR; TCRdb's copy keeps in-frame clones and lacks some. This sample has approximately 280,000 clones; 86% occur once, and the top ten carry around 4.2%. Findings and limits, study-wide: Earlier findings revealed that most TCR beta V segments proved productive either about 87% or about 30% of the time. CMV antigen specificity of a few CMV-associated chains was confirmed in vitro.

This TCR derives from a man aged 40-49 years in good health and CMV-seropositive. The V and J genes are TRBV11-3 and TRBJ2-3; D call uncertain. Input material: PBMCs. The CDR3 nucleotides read TGTGCCAGCAGCTTAGAGGGCGATACGCAGTATTTT. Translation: CASSLEGDTQYF. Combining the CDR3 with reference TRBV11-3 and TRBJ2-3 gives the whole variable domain EAGVVQSPRYKIIEKKQPVAFWCNPISGHNTLYWYLQNLGQGPELLIRYENEEAVDDSQLPKDRFSAERLKGVDSTLKIQPAELGDSAVYLCASSLEGDTQYFGPGTRLTVL.